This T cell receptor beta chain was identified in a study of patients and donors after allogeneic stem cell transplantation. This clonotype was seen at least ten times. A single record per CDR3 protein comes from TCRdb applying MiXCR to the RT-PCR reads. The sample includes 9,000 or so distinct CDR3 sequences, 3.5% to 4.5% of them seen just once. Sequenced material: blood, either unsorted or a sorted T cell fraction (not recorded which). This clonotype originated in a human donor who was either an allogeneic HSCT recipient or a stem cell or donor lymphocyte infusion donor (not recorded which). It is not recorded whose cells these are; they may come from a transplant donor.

CDR3 amino acids: CASSLEETQYF. CDR3 DNA: TGTGCCAGCAGTCTCGAAGAGACCCAGTACTTC. This chain uses TRBV6-6 with TRBJ2-5, with D uncertain. CDR1 is MNHNY and CDR2 is SVGAGI in the germline V gene (reference sequence). V lost 5 bases and J lost 3, with 4 bases in between. There are 11 residues in the CDR3.